Described below is a single T cell receptor beta chain sequence and its context. Its specific antigen is unknown. No base quality information exists; no much larger clone differs at one position. Using the deep immunoSEQ assay, TCR CDR3 regions were amplified from genomic DNA by multiplex PCR. For each cell subset, the extracted genomic DNA was distributed evenly across all wells of several immunoSEQ 96-well plates, and each plate served as one replicate. Each replicate PCR for sorted subsets received approximately 220 ng genomic DNA, equal to some 32,000 T cell genomes. The purified libraries were quantified using a Qubit 3.0 fluorometer, sized with a Bioanalyzer 2100, and then quantified again using the KAPA Library Quantification kit. Each immunoSEQ 96-well plate was sequenced on its own single-read 150-cycle Illumina NextSeq 550 flow cell. The authors processed their data as follows. Because the immunoSEQ output included only junctional sequences and no quality scores, the filtering could not be the same as the filtering used for full-length reads. Sequences were annotated with PyIR, a Python wrapper for IgBLAST v1.9, and V/J genes and CDR3 were assigned using IMGT germline references. Reads were filtered out if the reads had weak V/J assignments (E-value above 1e-6), no CDR3, stop codons, out-of-frame junctions, or ambiguous translated residues. A V3J clonotype was defined by an identical inferred V gene, J gene, and CDR3 amino acid sequence. The percentage overlap between two repertoires was calculated by dividing the number of shared unique clonotypes by the size of the smaller repertoire. Three approaches were used to assess repertoire richness: RTK rarefaction, the Chao1 estimator, and Recon v2.1 estimates of unobserved clonotypes. OLGA was used to compute generation probabilities for all TCRbeta clonotypes that the gDNA method yielded from a few donors. TCRdb provides this immuneACCESS table in a form limited to in-frame rearrangements. Some clones are lacking; in checked studies, under half of them reflect an unresolved V gene, and why the rest are absent is not known. V, J and clone size derive from that table, while D and trimming were established from the DNA sequence. For this sample the table gives a few hundred thousand clones, of which 87% were detected only once. The ten largest clones capture about a sixth of the sample.

These data originate in a study of shared clonotypes between healthy human individuals (dated by TCRdb to 2018 to 2020). Context from the whole study: The cohort included a few men and a couple of women between 18 and 49 years of age. For each donor, CD4 naive and CD4 memory were each run on three plates, CD8 naive on two plates, and CD8 memory on one plate. To estimate repertoire size and how much clonotype sharing occurs between individuals, the study deeply sequenced the blood TCR repertoires of 4 to 6 healthy adults. To increase sequencing depth and limit assay-specific biases, TCR repertoire library preparation and sequencing were carried out by different laboratories using diverse techniques. Each donor's leukapheresis produced roughly between about 0.8 and 10 billion PBMCs.

The investigation overall reported the following: The genetic and exposure-history diversity represented was limited by the small number of donors. Only blood was sampled, and tissue TCR repertoires likely differ from those in blood. Pairwise subsampling led to the expectation that sequencing depth would affect the degree of clonotype sharing among donors. Rarefaction of sorted-subset datasets indicated incomplete sequencing despite the large sequencing depth. Higher generation probabilities were observed for clonotypes shared by all four sorted-subset donors than for non-shared clonotypes. Across a few donors, 5% to 6% of naive CD4, more than 3% of naive CD8, 2.3% of memory CD4, and approximately 0.4% of memory CD8 clonotypes were shared. Naive subsets generally had larger estimated clonotype richness than memory subsets.

The CDR3, cysteine through phenylalanine, is 15 amino acids long. Of the read, only the CDR3 DNA is kept; its 45 bases are in frame from base 1. Donors were healthy HIV-negative adults with no recently reported acute infections or vaccinations. All donors were Caucasian adults living in Nashville, Tennessee, USA. CD8 memory samples were composed of magnetically selected CD45RO+ cells combined with CCR7-negative CD45RA+ effector memory (TemRA) cells. Blood was collected by leukapheresis, and PBMCs were isolated by Ficoll-Histopaque density gradient centrifugation and then cryopreserved in liquid nitrogen vapor phase. Purity and quantity of every magnetically sorted T cell population were checked by analytical flow cytometry. Genomic DNA was isolated from every sorted fraction and measured by UV absorbance on a Nanodrop 2000c.

Sequenced: memory CD8+ T cells sorted from blood. The cell subset or site tag for this specimen amounts to: CD45RO+ cells pooled with CCR7-negative TemRA cells. The chain uses TRBV21-1 and TRBJ2-1; the listed D gene, TRBD1, was not tested against the DNA. TRBV21-1 is described as a pseudogene. The receptor was isolated from a man younger than 35 in good health. The base sequence is TGTGCCAGCAGCAACCAGGACAGGGGGCAAAGTGAGCAGTTCTTC. This translates into CASSNQDRGQSEQFF.